The T cell receptor beta chain described here comes from a study of T cells in localized non-small cell lung cancer. In regard to this clone: Its antigen is as yet unknown.

The germline V gene has CDR1 SEHNR and CDR2 FQNEAQ (reference sequence). This CDR3 is 14 amino acids long. V lost 5 bases to trimming and J lost 2 bases; unmatched junction nucleotides: 5. Some clones are missing from TCRdb's copy, which holds only in-frame ones; the method was immunoSEQ multiplex PCR. The sample contains 55,000 to 75,000 clones, about 89% of which appear only once. Study results and caveats: Uninvolved adjacent lung had higher T cell clonality than tumor and all other tissues.

This specimen was peripheral blood, taken before any cancer treatment. The source of this sequence is a man aged 35-69 years with stage I lung adenocarcinoma. This rearrangement joins TRBV7-9 to TRBJ2-5; 7 positions agree with TRBD1. The DNA for the CDR3 is TGTGCCAGCAGCCTCCGGACAGGACAAGAGACCCAGTACTTC. It codes for CASSLRTGQETQYF.